This is a list of T cell receptor beta chains from one sample in a study of blood T cells in healthy people across ages. One entry per CDR3 protein, called by TCRdb with MiXCR from the 5' RACE reads. The sample carries approximately 690,000 distinct CDR3 sequences, about 54% recorded once. Material: blood. These receptors all stem from a man aged 55 to 70 in good health. Each CDR3 is given with its conserved first and last residue. D genes are given only for firm matches. Clone size, where shown, is once, few, many, or a class for clones that have expanded.

j_call	d_call	v_call	clone_size	cdr3_nt	cdr3_aa
TRBJ2-3	TRBD2	TRBV5-1	NA	TGCGCCAGCAGCTTGGCTCGAACTAGCGGGGGGGCGACCACGCAGTATTTT	CASSLARTSGGATTQYF
TRBJ1-2	NA	TRBV12-3/TRBV12-4	NA	TGTGCCAGCAGTTCCGAGGGGTATGGCTACACCTTC	CASSSEGYGYTF
TRBJ1-2	NA	TRBV6-5	NA	TGTGCCAGCAGTTACGAGGGGCAGCCTACACGGGGCTACACCTTC	CASSYEGQPTRGYTF
TRBJ1-2	NA	TRBV5-5	NA	TGTGCCAGCAGCTCCCCTGACAGGAGCTATGGCTACACCTTC	CASSSPDRSYGYTF
TRBJ1-2	TRBD1	TRBV12-3/TRBV12-4	NA	TGTGCCAGCAGTTTCGAGACCGGGACAGGGAATAACTATGGCTACACCTTC	CASSFETGTGNNYGYTF
TRBJ2-5	TRBD2	TRBV2	NA	TGTGCCAGCAGTGTCGGGGGGGTTGGGACCCAGTACTTC	CASSVGGVGTQYF
TRBJ1-2	NA	TRBV20-1	NA	TGCAGTGCTCGGACGGCGGGATATGGCTACACCTTC	CSARTAGYGYTF
TRBJ2-5	TRBD1	TRBV20-1	NA	TGCAGTGCTAGTGGGACAGGGGAAGAGACCCAGTACTTC	CSASGTGEETQYF
TRBJ2-7	TRBD1	TRBV12-3/TRBV12-4	few	TGTGCCAGCAGTTTTGACAGGGGGGCCGAGCAGTACTTC	CASSFDRGAEQYF
TRBJ2-1	NA	TRBV9	few	TGTGCCAGCAGCGTAGTGGGGGCACTCGGGTTTGCCAATGAGCAGTTCTTC	CASSVVGALGFANEQFF
TRBJ1-2	NA	TRBV5-1	NA	TGCGCCAGCAGCCTCGACTCAGGGGTTTACTACACCTTC	CASSLDSGVYYTF
TRBJ1-4	NA	TRBV3-1	NA	TGTGCCAGCAGCCAAGTCGTAAGGGGGGAAAAACTGTTTTTT	CASSQVVRGEKLFF
TRBJ2-5	NA	TRBV18	NA	TGTGCCGGCTCAAGCGGCCGGGGACAAGAGACCCAGTACTTC	CAGSSGRGQETQYF